The text below deals with one TCR beta chain. The data belong to a study of CD8+CD57+ T cells in acquired aplastic anemia. The study profiled TCR beta VDJ and CDR3 using genomic DNA as template. In TCRdb, the reads were re-called with MiXCR into one record per CDR3 protein. Among roughly 240,000 distinct CDR3 sequences listed, approximately 45% were seen once. Patients included in sequencing had previously demonstrated CD8+CD57+ cell expansion by flow cytometry. This CDR3 comprises 14 residues. Germline V gene sequence: CDR1 LGHDT, CDR2 YNNKEL (reference sequence). The V and J ends lost 4 bases and 11 bases respectively, with 19 bases between them.

Material: sorted CD4+, CD8+, or CD8+CD57+ T cells (not recorded which) from PBMCs. The sequence was obtained from a human donor with aplastic anemia. The chain joins TRBV3-1 to TRBJ2-3; perhaps TRBD2 as D (5 bases). CDR3: CASSRWEPYNEQYF. The CDR3 DNA reads as TGTGCCAGCAGCCGATGGGAGCCTTACAATGAGCAGTATTTT.